Listed below are T cell receptor beta chains from one sample, sequenced in a study of T cell responses to AZD1222 COVID-19 vaccine. Generated by immunoSEQ multiplex PCR, the TCRdb table keeps only in-frame clones and is missing some. Among 55,000 to 70,000 clones, nearly 90% were seen once, and the ten largest hold 5% to 6.5%. Sequenced here: peripheral blood, sampled 28 days after the second AZD1222 dose. These receptors were obtained from an adult who received the AZD1222 COVID-19 vaccine. The CDR3 runs from the conserved cysteine through the conserved F or W. The D gene is left open where the match is weak. Clone size is shown for a subset of rows, as once, few, many or a class of expanded clone.

>.|TRBV7-8|TRBJ1-2|once
CASSRSRVNYGYTF
TGTGCCAGCAGCCGTTCGAGGGTTAACTATGGCTACACCTTC
>TRBD1|TRBV2|TRBJ1-5|once
CASRDRVRNQPQHF
TGTGCCAGCAGGGACAGGGTCCGAAATCAGCCCCAGCATTTT
>.|TRBV19|TRBJ2-7|.
CASSSQGAREQYF
TGTGCCAGTAGTAGCCAGGGCGCGCGCGAGCAGTACTTC
>.|TRBV18|TRBJ2-5|.
CASSSTGTRQETQYF
TGTGCCAGCTCCTCAACCGGGACACGACAAGAGACCCAGTACTTC
>TRBD1|TRBV28|TRBJ2-5|.
CASSSGQGSETQYF
TGTGCCAGCAGTTCGGGACAGGGATCCGAGACCCAGTACTTC
>TRBD1|TRBV7-8|TRBJ2-7|.
CASSLDAGGFGEQYF
TGTGCCAGCAGCTTAGACGCAGGGGGCTTTGGGGAGCAGTACTTC
>TRBD2|TRBV23-1|TRBJ2-7|.
CASNPSPPLAGVRYEQYF
TGCGCCAGCAATCCATCACCCCCCTTAGCGGGAGTAAGATACGAGCAGTACTTC
>.|TRBV18|TRBJ1-5|.
CASSLSGTPNQPQHF
TGTGCCAGCTCACTATCCGGGACACCCAATCAGCCCCAGCATTTT
>.|TRBV28|TRBJ1-5|.
CASSLLGNQPQHF
TGTGCCAGCAGTTTACTAGGAAATCAGCCCCAGCATTTT
>.|TRBV11-2|TRBJ2-7|.
CASSLPPTVSYEQYF
TGTGCCAGCAGCTTACCCCCGACAGTCTCCTACGAGCAGTACTTC
>.|TRBV3-1/TRBV3-2|TRBJ1-1|.
CASTLLGSNTEAFF
TGTGCCAGCACTCTCTTGGGTTCGAACACTGAAGCTTTCTTT
>.|TRBV2|TRBJ2-7|.
CASSDRGASTYEQYF
TGTGCCAGCAGTGATCGGGGAGCCAGCACCTACGAGCAGTACTTC
>.|TRBV6-5|TRBJ2-7|.
CASKVTGSHEQYF
TGTGCCAGCAAAGTTACAGGGTCCCACGAGCAGTACTTC
>.|TRBV5-1|TRBJ1-1|.
CASSLEGSEAFF
TGCGCCAGCAGCTTGGAGGGTTCTGAAGCTTTCTTT
>.|TRBV4-3|TRBJ2-7|.
CASSQEAGIEQYF
TGCGCCAGCAGCCAAGAAGCAGGGATCGAGCAGTACTTC
>.|TRBV18|TRBJ1-1|.
CASSLTQNTEAFF
TGTGCCAGCTCACTGACTCAGAACACTGAAGCTTTCTTT
>TRBD1|TRBV24-1|TRBJ2-3|.
CATSDPVPGQGTDTQYF
TGTGCCACCAGTGACCCCGTTCCGGGACAGGGGACAGATACGCAGTATTTT
>.|TRBV4-1|TRBJ1-4|.
CASSRTGNNEKLFF
TGCGCCAGCAGCCGAACCGGGAATAATGAAAAACTGTTTTTT
>.|TRBV6-5|TRBJ1-2|.
CASSITGPQDYGYTF
TGTGCCAGCAGCATAACAGGGCCTCAAGACTATGGCTACACCTTC
>.|TRBV4-3|TRBJ1-6|.
CASSQDREDSPLHF
TGCGCCAGCAGCCAAGATCGGGAGGATTCACCCCTCCACTTT
>TRBD1|TRBV5-1|TRBJ2-7|.
CASSPGQGRDEQYF
TGCGCCAGCAGCCCCGGACAGGGAAGGGACGAGCAGTACTTC
>TRBD1|TRBV27|TRBJ1-6|once
CASSLPPLGTGANSPLHF
TGTGCCAGCAGTTTACCCCCACTTGGGACAGGAGCTAATTCACCCCTCCACTTT
>.|TRBV7-9|TRBJ2-1|.
CASSLNRHGGFQNEQFF
TGTGCCAGCAGCTTAAACCGGCACGGAGGCTTTCAAAATGAGCAGTTCTTC
>.|TRBV19|TRBJ2-5|.
CASSIEGETQYF
TGTGCCAGTAGTATTGAGGGGGAGACCCAGTACTTC
>.|TRBV5-8|TRBJ2-5|.
CASSVGFRETQYF
TGTGCCAGCAGCGTAGGATTTAGGGAGACCCAGTACTTC
>.|TRBV27|TRBJ2-7|.
CASKSEGSGRREQYF
TGTGCCAGCAAAAGTGAAGGGTCTGGGCGGCGCGAGCAGTACTTC
>TRBD2|TRBV6-4|TRBJ2-3|.
CASSALAGGPTDTQYF
TGTGCCAGCAGTGCGCTAGCGGGAGGGCCCACAGATACGCAGTATTTT
>.|TRBV28|TRBJ2-5|.
CASSRTQETQYF
TGTGCCAGCAGCCGGACGCAAGAGACCCAGTACTTC
>TRBD1|TRBV2|TRBJ1-4|.
CASSGRQGRNEKLFF
TGTGCCAGCAGTGGCAGACAGGGAAGGAATGAAAAACTGTTTTTT
>.|TRBV10-3|TRBJ1-6|.
CAISEHPPPLHF
TGTGCCATCAGTGAGCACCCCCCACCCCTCCACTTT
>.|TRBV6-5|TRBJ2-2|.
CASSWLDHTGELFF
TGTGCCAGCAGTTGGCTTGACCACACCGGGGAGCTGTTTTTT
>.|TRBV3-1/TRBV3-2|TRBJ1-2|.
CASSPHLGLFYGYTF
TGTGCCAGCAGCCCGCACTTGGGGTTATTTTATGGCTACACCTTC
>.|TRBV3-1/TRBV3-2|TRBJ1-3|.
CASSRTEGLSGNTIYF
TGTGCCAGCAGCCGGACAGAGGGCCTGTCTGGAAACACCATATATTTT
>.|TRBV19|TRBJ1-2|.
CASSTRDGYGYTF
TGTGCCAGTAGTACCAGGGATGGCTATGGCTACACCTTC
>.|TRBV2|TRBJ1-6|.
CASSSRDSPLHF
TGTGCCAGCAGTTCGCGGGATTCACCCCTCCACTTT
>.|TRBV10-3|TRBJ1-5|.
CAISDSADQPQHF
TGTGCCATCAGTGATTCTGCGGATCAGCCCCAGCATTTT
>TRBD1|TRBV27|TRBJ1-4|.
CASSLSPGQNFFTTNEKLFF
TGTGCCAGCAGTTTGTCCCCGGGACAGAATTTCTTTACAACTAATGAAAAACTGTTTTTT
>.|TRBV2|TRBJ2-3|.
CASRATDTQYF
TGTGCCAGTAGAGCAACAGATACGCAGTATTTT
>.|TRBV19|TRBJ1-4|.
CASGNEKLFF
TGTGCCAGCGGGAATGAAAAACTGTTTTTT